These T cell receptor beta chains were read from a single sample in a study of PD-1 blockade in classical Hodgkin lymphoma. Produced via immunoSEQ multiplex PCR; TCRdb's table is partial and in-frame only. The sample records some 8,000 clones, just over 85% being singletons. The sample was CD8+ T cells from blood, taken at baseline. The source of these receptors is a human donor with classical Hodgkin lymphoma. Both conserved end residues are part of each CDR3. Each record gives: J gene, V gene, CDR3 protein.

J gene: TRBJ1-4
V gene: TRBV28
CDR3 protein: CASSLEVWGTNEKLFF

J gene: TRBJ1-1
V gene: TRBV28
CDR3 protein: CASSPTDEGKTEAFF

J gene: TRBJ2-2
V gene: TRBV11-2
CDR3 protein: CASSLVAGEARELFF

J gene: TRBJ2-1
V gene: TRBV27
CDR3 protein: CASSFASPGLGGVNEQFF

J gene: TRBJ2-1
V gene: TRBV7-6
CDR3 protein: CASSLRLGEVYNEQFF

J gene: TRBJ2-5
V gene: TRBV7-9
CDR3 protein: CASSSAVGGETQYF

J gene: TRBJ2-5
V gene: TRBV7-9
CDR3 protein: CASNYFSQGKETQYF

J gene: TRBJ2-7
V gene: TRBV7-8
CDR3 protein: CASEQGDYEQYF

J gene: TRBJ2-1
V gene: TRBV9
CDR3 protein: CASSVAGGNNEQFF

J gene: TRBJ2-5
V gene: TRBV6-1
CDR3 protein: CASSESSGGQETQYF

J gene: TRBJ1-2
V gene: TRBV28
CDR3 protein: CASSLPEESGGGYTF

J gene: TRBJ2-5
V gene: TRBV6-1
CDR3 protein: CASSEAWLAEQETQYF

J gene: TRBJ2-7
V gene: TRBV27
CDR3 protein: CASSFSAGGYEQYF

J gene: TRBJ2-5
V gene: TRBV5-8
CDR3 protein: CASSYPGGAETQYF

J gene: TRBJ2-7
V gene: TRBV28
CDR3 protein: CASRDTYEQYF

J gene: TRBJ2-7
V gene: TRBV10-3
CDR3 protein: CAISGGSIYEQYF

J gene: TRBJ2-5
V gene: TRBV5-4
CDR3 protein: CASSLWGQGQETQYF

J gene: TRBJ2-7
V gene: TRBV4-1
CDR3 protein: CASSPGWVGTGAEQYF

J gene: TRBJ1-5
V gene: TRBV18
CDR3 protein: CASSPVAQPQHF

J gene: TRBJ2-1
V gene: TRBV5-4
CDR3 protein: CASSFPREGEQFF

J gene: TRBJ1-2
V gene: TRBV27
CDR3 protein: CASSFSSIYGYTF

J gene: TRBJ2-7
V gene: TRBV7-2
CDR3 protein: CASSFLSLRAGLSYEQYF

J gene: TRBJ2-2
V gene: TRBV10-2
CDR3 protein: CASSEEGTGELFF

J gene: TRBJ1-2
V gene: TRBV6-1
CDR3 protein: CASSDYSNYGYTF

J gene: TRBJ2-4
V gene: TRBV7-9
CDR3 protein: CASSLLGGSGYIQYF

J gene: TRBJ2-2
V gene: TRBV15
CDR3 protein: CATSRAQGDTGELFF

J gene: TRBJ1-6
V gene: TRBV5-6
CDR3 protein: CASSLDRVFSPLHF

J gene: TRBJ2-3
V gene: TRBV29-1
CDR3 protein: CSVVFWRGDSTDTQYF

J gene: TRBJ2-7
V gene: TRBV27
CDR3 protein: CASSYTGLYYEQYF